The present entry profiles one TCR beta chain with its context. The sample is drawn from a study of blood T cell repertoires in COVID-19. Study-level background: Acute and convalescent COVID-19 samples came from the United States, Italy and Spain.

Measured with immunoSEQ multiplex PCR; TCRdb has only the in-frame clones, and not every one. The table records under 300,000 clones, 88% of them present only once. The trim removed 6 bases at V and 0 bases at J, leaving 3 bases unmatched. The CDR3 spans 15 residues. The germline CDR1 and CDR2 sequences are LNHDA and SQIVND (reference sequence). The sequence was collected from a woman aged 25-40 years with acute or convalescent COVID-19. The chain uses TRBV19 and TRBJ1-5; 9 bases match TRBD1. Sequenced input: peripheral blood. Written as DNA, the CDR3 is TGTGCCAGTAGGAGGGACAGGGTTAGCAATCAGCCCCAGCATTTT. Translated: CASRRDRVSNQPQHF. Full variable domain (rest looked up from reference TRBV19 and TRBJ1-5): DGGITQSPKYLFRKEGQNVTLSCEQNLNHDAMYWYRQDPGQGLRLIYYSQIVNDFQKGDIAEGYSVSREKKESFPLTVTSAQKNPTAFYLCASRRDRVSNQPQHFGDGTRLSIL.